This T cell receptor beta chain was recovered during a study of blood T cell repertoires in COVID-19. Across the whole study: Sources were T cells, B-cell-depleted T cells, or PBMCs; the material itself was cDNA or gDNA.

V shed 3 bases and J shed 3 bases, with 12 bases lying between them. The germline V gene encodes CDR1 MGHRA and CDR2 YSYEKL. The CDR3 runs 14 residues. Here immunoSEQ multiplex PCR was the method, and the copy in TCRdb shows in-frame clones only, minus some. The sample consists of 150,000 to 200,000 clones, 80% to 85% of them appearing once. The chain is built from TRBV4-1 and TRBJ2-7; possible D gene TRBD2, 7 bases. The sequence came from a human donor with acute or convalescent COVID-19. The donor label of this sample is uncertain. Specimen: peripheral blood. The CDR3 sequence is CASSQGGGGYEQYF. CDR3 nucleotides: TGCGCCAGCAGCCAGGGGGGCGGGGGCTACGAGCAGTACTTC.